The 22 T cell receptor beta chains reported below all come from one sample, sequenced in a study of blood T cell repertoires in COVID-19. Generated by immunoSEQ multiplex PCR, the TCRdb table keeps only in-frame clones and is missing some. The sample lists under 200,000 clones, 84% occurring once. Sequencing was performed on PBMCs or T cells enriched from blood (not recorded which). The receptors here all came from a woman in her 30s who had been exposed to COVID-19.

The chain employs TRBV7-3 and TRBJ2-2; 9 bases map to TRBD2. This CDR3 spans 16 amino acids. Germline V CDR1 and CDR2: SGHTA, FQGTGA. Trimming cost V 4 bases and J 8 bases; bases outside gene matches: 11. CDR3 amino acids: CASSSKLAGAWGELFF. The DNA of the CDR3 is TGTGCCAGCAGCTCAAAACTAGCGGGCGCATGGGGGGAGCTGTTTTTT. The full variable domain, in which reference TRBV7-3 and TRBJ2-2 provide the parts outside the CDR3, is GAGVSQTPSNKVTEKGKYVELRCDPISGHTALYWYRQSLGQGPEFLIYFQGTGAADDSGLPNDRFFAVRPEGSVSTLKIQRTERGDSAVYLCASSSKLAGAWGELFFGEGSRLTVL.

The V and J genes are TRBV4-3 and TRBJ1-6, with D perhaps matching TRBD1 (5 bases). CDR1 is LGHNA, CDR2 YSLEER, per germline. This CDR3 region has 16 residues. Trimming took off 0 bases at V and 6 bases at J, with 12 bases between the two ends. CDR3 region: CASSQEGGVGNSPLHF. In DNA form, the CDR3 reads TGCGCCAGCAGCCAAGAGGGAGGGGTTGGTAATTCACCCCTCCACTTT.

The chain links TRBV28 to TRBJ2-1; D uncertain. V gave up 3 bases and J gave up 4 bases, with 10 bases separating them. CDR3 length: 14 amino acids. Germline-derived CDR1 and CDR2 are MDHEN and SYDVKM. CDR3 amino acids: CASSFPGQYNEQFF. CDR3 bases: TGTGCCAGCAGTTTCCCAGGCCAGTACAATGAGCAGTTCTTC.

There are a few counts of this clone. The chain employs TRBV7-2 and TRBJ1-5, with TRBD1 as a possible D gene (5 bases). The CDR3 has 15 residues. CDR1 and CDR2 (germline): SGHTA, FQGNSA. V lost 1 base and J lost 6, with 13 bases in between. This CDR3 reads CASSLVFGGGQPQHF. CDR3 in DNA: TGTGCCAGCAGCTTAGTCTTCGGGGGAGGTCAGCCCCAGCATTTT. The complete variable domain, with remaining parts taken from reference TRBV7-2 and TRBJ1-5, reads GAGVSQSPSNKVTEKGKDVELRCDPISGHTALYWYRQSLGQGLEFLIYFQGNSAPDKSGLPSDRFSAERTGGSVSTLTIQRTQQEDSAVYLCASSLVFGGGQPQHFGDGTRLSIL.

The chain recombines TRBV9 with TRBJ1-3, with D uncertain. Germline values: CDR1 SGDLS, CDR2 YYNGEE. CDR3 length equals 16 residues. V was clipped by 7 bases and J by 0 bases, with 17 bases between them. Written as DNA, the CDR3 is TGTGCCAGCGGATCCCATCGGCGGATCTCTGGAAACACCATATATTTT. Amino acids: CASGSHRRISGNTIYF.

V is TRBV12-5 and J is TRBJ1-2, with D tentatively TRBD1 (6 bases). Trimming removed 3 bases from V and 4 bases from J, with 12 bases in between. CDR3 size: 14 residues. Germline loops: CDR1 LGHNT, CDR2 FRNRAP. The CDR3 sequence: CASGFHRESYGYTF. The DNA for the CDR3 is TGTGCTAGTGGTTTCCACAGGGAAAGCTATGGCTACACCTTC.

This clone was picked up one time. The V gene is TRBV11-2, the J gene TRBJ1-1; 8 bases align to TRBD1. V lost 5 bases, J lost 1 base, and 6 bases stayed unmatched. This CDR3 has 15 residues. Per the germline V gene, CDR1 is SGHAT and CDR2 is FQNNGV. The CDR3 spells CASSLRQGKNTEAFF. DNA for the CDR3: TGTGCCAGCAGCCTCCGACAGGGGAAGAACACTGAAGCTTTCTTT.

The chain recombines TRBV3-1 (or the pseudogene TRBV3-2) with TRBJ1-6, with TRBD1 matching over 10 bases. This CDR3 spans 14 amino acids. CDR1 and CDR2 from the germline V gene are LGHDT and YNNKEL (reference sequence). V was pared by 7 bases and J by 9 bases, with 6 bases of the junction left unmatched. The CDR3 reads CASTAGTGASPLHF. CDR3 DNA sequence: TGTGCCAGCACCGCCGGGACAGGGGCTTCACCCCTCCACTTT.

A single count supports this clone. V is TRBV7-9 and J is TRBJ1-5; D is undetermined. With 0 bases removed from V and 6 bases from J, the gap between germline ends came to 6 bases. Per the germline V gene, CDR1 is SEHNR and CDR2 is FQNEAQ (reference sequence). The CDR3 covers 13 residues. CDR3 nucleotide sequence: TGTGCCAGCAGCTTAGCGCCAGGTCAGCCCCAGCATTTT. Protein sequence: CASSLAPGQPQHF. Looking up the rest from reference TRBV7-9 and TRBJ1-5 gives the full variable domain: DTGVSQNPRHKITKRGQNVTFRCDPISEHNRLYWYRQTLGQGPEFLTYFQNEAQLEKSRLLSDRFSAERPKGSFSTLEIQRTEQGDSAMYLCASSLAPGQPQHFGDGTRLSIL.

The chain combines TRBV7-8 with TRBJ2-3; D gene uncertain. The germline V and J ends were trimmed by 0 bases and 2 bases, with 12 bases remaining between them. Germline CDR1 SGHVS, CDR2 FQNEAQ. The CDR3 totals 16 residues. This CDR3 reads CASSLAAGQDTDTQYF. Here the CDR3 DNA reads TGTGCCAGCAGCTTAGCGGCAGGTCAGGACACAGATACGCAGTATTTT.

V and J are TRBV20-1 and TRBJ1-3; tentative D call: TRBD1 (5 bases). Germline CDR1 and CDR2: DFQATT and SNEGSKA (reference sequence). Trimming shortened V by 6 bases and J by 6 bases, and 9 bases separated the two germline ends. The CDR3 runs to 11 residues. CDR3: CSAPTVNTIYF. The CDR3 DNA reads TGCAGTGCGCCGACAGTAAACACCATATATTTT.

CDR3: CASTGDILTAFF. The CDR3 region has the DNA TGTGCCAGCACCGGGGACATTCTAACAGCTTTCTTT. The chain has TRBV6-6 and TRBJ1-1; the D gene is possibly TRBD1 (6 bases). The germline V gene has CDR1 MNHNY and CDR2 SVGAGI (reference sequence). The CDR3 sequence is 12 residues long. V lost 7 bases, J lost 10 bases, and 16 bases lay in between.

This sequence joins TRBV28 and TRBJ1-5; 7 bases map to TRBD1. Losses at the gene ends were 5 bases for V and 5 bases for J; bases not matched to a gene: 6. Germline loops: CDR1 MDHEN, CDR2 SYDVKM. There are 14 residues in the CDR3. CDR3 sequence reads: CASSRQGGYQPQHF. The CDR3 region has the DNA TGTGCCAGCAGTCGACAGGGCGGATATCAGCCCCAGCATTTT. The full variable domain, completed using reference TRBV28 and TRBJ1-5, is DVKVTQSSRYLVKRTGEKVFLECVQDMDHENMFWYRQDPGLGLRLIYFSYDVKMKEKGDIPEGYSVSREKKERFSLILESASTNQTSMYLCASSRQGGYQPQHFGDGTRLSIL.

The chain recombines TRBV7-9 with TRBJ2-7, with 7 bases aligning to TRBD2. The CDR3 covers 14 residues. V lost 1 base, J lost 2 bases, and 2 bases stayed unmatched. From germline, CDR1 is SEHNR and CDR2 FQNEAQ (reference sequence). The CDR3 DNA follows: TGTGCCAGCAGCTTAGTGGGGACTACCTACGAGCAGTACTTC. Translated: CASSLVGTTYEQYF.

The chain is built from TRBV24-1 and TRBJ1-4, with a tentative D call TRBD1 (5 bases). CDR1 and CDR2 (germline): KGHDR, SFDVKD. The CDR3 runs 15 residues. Trimming pared 6 bases from V and 6 bases from J, leaving 16 bases between. The CDR3 spells CATSPSRQGDEKLFF. The CDR3 region has the DNA TGTGCCACCAGTCCCTCGAGGCAGGGTGATGAAAAACTGTTTTTT.

This CDR3 is CASSYRSLGQGNTGELFF. CDR3 DNA sequence: TGTGCCAGCAGTTACAGGAGTCTCGGACAGGGGAACACCGGGGAGCTGTTTTTT. This sequence joins TRBV6-2 or TRBV6-3 and TRBJ2-2, with 8 bases lining up with TRBD1. Germline trimming cut 2 bases from V and 1 base from J; bases unmatched to any gene: 9. CDR1 and CDR2 from the germline V gene are MNHEY and SVGEGT. The CDR3 runs 18 residues.

In this sample, this clone turned up once. CDR3 sequence (DNA): TGTGCCAGCAGTGACCTTGCGAGGAAAAGCACAGATACGCAGTATTTT. Encoded protein: CASSDLARKSTDTQYF. V is TRBV27 and J is TRBJ2-3; D is undetermined. CDR3 length equals 16 residues. Trimming pared 5 bases from V and 0 bases from J, leaving 15 bases between. Germline CDR1 reads MNHEY; CDR2 reads SMNVEV (reference sequence).

The chain is built from TRBV11-2 and TRBJ1-4, with D possibly matching TRBD1 (5 bases). Germline V gene data show CDR1 as SGHAT and CDR2 as FQNNGV. The CDR3 consists of 15 residues. V was trimmed by 2 bases and J by 0 bases, leaving 7 bases between them. The CDR3 sequence is CASSLTGATNEKLFF. The CDR3, as DNA: TGTGCCAGCAGCTTAACAGGAGCAACTAATGAAAAACTGTTTTTT.

The chain couples TRBV18 to TRBJ2-5; possible D gene TRBD2, 5 bases. Germline CDR1 KGHSH, CDR2 LQKENI. This CDR3 region has 15 residues. Trimming pared 1 base from V and 1 base from J, leaving 10 bases between. CDR3 nucleotides: TGTGCCAGCTCACCACGGGCAGCGGCCCAAGAGACCCAGTACTTC. Protein: CASSPRAAAQETQYF.

The V call is TRBV3-1 (or the pseudogene TRBV3-2), the J call TRBJ2-3; 10 nucleotides line up with TRBD1. Germline lookup yields CDR1 LGHDT and CDR2 YNNKEL (reference sequence). This CDR3 has 16 residues. Trimming took 5 bases from V and 5 from J; bases not matched to a gene: 10. The CDR3 nucleotides read TGTGCCAGCAGCGTTCGACAGGGGGCTTCGAGAGATACGCAGTATTTT. Protein sequence: CASSVRQGASRDTQYF.

The rearrangement joins TRBV3-1 (or the pseudogene TRBV3-2) to TRBJ2-7; 7 bases are shared with TRBD2. The CDR3 totals 13 residues. V lost 6 bases, J lost 7 bases, and 9 bases stayed unmatched. CDR1 is LGHDT and CDR2 is YNNKEL in the germline V gene (reference sequence). CDR3 DNA: TGTGCCAGCAGAAAAGGACCGGGGGGAGAGCAGTACTTC. Translated, it gives CASRKGPGGEQYF.

The chain uses TRBV7-2 and TRBJ1-2, with D possibly matching TRBD1 (6 bases). Germline V lookup: CDR1 SGHTA, CDR2 FQGNSA. Deletions cut 5 bases from V and 2 bases from J, with 15 bases between. This CDR3 comprises 15 residues. The CDR3 coding sequence is TGTGCCAGCAGCCCTCAGACAGGCGCCAACTATGGCTACACCTTC. It yields the protein CASSPQTGANYGYTF.